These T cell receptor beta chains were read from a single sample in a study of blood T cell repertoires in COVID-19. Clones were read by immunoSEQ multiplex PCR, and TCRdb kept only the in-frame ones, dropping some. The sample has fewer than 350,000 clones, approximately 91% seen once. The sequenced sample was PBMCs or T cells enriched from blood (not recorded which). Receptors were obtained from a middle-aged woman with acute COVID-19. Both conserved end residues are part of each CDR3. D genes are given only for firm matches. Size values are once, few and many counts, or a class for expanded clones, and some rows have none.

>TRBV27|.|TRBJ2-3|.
TGTGCCAGCAGCCCCTCATTGGGACCCAGGGGCCGGACAGATACGCAGTATTTT
CASSPSLGPRGRTDTQYF
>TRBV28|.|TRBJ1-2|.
TGTGCCAGCAGTTTTAAGGGGAATGGCTACACCTTC
CASSFKGNGYTF
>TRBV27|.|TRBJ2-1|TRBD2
TGTGCCAGCAGTCGGGGGGGTCTCATCTACAATGAGCAGTTCTTC
CASSRGGLIYNEQFF
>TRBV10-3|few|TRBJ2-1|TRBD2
TGTGCCATCAGTGCATCCGGAACTAGCGGGGGGTTTGAGCAGTTCTTC
CAISASGTSGGFEQFF
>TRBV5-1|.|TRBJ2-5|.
TGCGCCAGCAGCTTGGCCAAAGCGGAGACCCAGTACTTC
CASSLAKAETQYF
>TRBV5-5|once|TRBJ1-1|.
TGTGCCAGCAGCTTGTGGGCAGTGAACACTGAAGCTTTCTTT
CASSLWAVNTEAFF
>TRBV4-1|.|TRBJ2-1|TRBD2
TGCGCCAGCAGCCAAAATATCCCCTCTAGCGGTGGACTATTCAATGAGCAGTTCTTC
CASSQNIPSSGGLFNEQFF
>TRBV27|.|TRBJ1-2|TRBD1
TGTGCCAGCAGTTCCCGACAGGGTTCGTTGGCCTATGGCTACACCTTC
CASSSRQGSLAYGYTF
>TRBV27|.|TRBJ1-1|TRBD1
TGTGCCAGCAGTTTTTCCACCGGACAGGGGGCCTTAGCTTTCTTT
CASSFSTGQGALAFF
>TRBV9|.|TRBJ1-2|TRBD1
TGTGCCAGCAGCGTGGTCACAGGGGCCTCGGATTACACCTTC
CASSVVTGASDYTF
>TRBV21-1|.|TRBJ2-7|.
TGTGCCAGCAGCAGGCAGGGGGTGAGCTCCTACGAGCAGTACTTC
CASSRQGVSSYEQYF
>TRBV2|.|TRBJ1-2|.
TGTGCCAGCAGTGTAGAAACATGGAGCGGCTACACCTTC
CASSVETWSGYTF
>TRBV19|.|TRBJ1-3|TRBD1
TGTGCCATCGAGGACAGGGGTGGAAACACCATATATTTT
CAIEDRGGNTIYF
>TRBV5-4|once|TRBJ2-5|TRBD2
TGTGCCAGCAGCTTGAAGCGGGAGGCGCAAGAGACCCAGTACTTC
CASSLKREAQETQYF
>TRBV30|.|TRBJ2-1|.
TGTGCCTGGAGTGTAGGGGGGGGCAATGAGCAGTTCTTC
CAWSVGGGNEQFF
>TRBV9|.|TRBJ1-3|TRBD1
TGTGCCAGCAGCGTCGGGACAGGGTTATCTGGAAACACCATATATTTT
CASSVGTGLSGNTIYF
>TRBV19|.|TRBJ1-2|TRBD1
TGTGCCAGTAGTTCCGGGACAGGGGGCAACTATGGCTACACCTTC
CASSSGTGGNYGYTF
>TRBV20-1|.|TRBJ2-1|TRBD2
TGCAGTGCCAGTGGGGGGGGGAACAATGAGCAGTTCTTC
CSASGGGNNEQFF
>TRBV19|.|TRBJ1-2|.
TGTGCCAGCGTATCCGGGGTTTACTATGGCTACACCTTC
CASVSGVYYGYTF
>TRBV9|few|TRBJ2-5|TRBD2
TGTGCCAGCAGCGCAACTAGCGATCAAGAGACCCAGTACTTC
CASSATSDQETQYF
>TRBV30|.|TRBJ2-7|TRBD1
TGTGCCTGGAGAATGGACAGGGAGTACGAGCAGTACTTC
CAWRMDREYEQYF